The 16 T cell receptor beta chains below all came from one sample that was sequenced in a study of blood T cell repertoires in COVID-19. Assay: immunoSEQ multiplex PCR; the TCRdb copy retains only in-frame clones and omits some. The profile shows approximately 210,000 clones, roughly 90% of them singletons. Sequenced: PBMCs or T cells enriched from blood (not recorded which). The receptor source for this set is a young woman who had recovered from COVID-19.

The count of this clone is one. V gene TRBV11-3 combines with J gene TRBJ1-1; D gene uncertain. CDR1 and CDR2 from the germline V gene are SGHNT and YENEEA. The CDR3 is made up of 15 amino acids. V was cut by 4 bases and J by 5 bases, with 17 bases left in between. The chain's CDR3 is CASSSLGREHTEAFF. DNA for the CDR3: TGTGCCAGCAGCTCTCTGGGTAGGGAGCATACTGAAGCTTTCTTT.

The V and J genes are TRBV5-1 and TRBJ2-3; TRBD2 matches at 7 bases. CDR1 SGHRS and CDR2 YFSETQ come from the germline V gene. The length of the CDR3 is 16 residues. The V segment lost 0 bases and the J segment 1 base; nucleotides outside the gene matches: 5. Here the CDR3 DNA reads TGCGCCAGCAGCTTGGATAAGGGGAGGGGCACAGATACGCAGTATTTT. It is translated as CASSLDKGRGTDTQYF.

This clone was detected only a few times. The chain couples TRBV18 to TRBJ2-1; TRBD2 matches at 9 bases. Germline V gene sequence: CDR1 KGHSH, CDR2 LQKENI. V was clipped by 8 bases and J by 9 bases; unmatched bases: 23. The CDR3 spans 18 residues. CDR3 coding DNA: TGTGCCAGCGGTCAACCCAAAAACTCGGGACTAGCATTAAGTGAGCAGTTCTTC. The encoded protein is CASGQPKNSGLALSEQFF.

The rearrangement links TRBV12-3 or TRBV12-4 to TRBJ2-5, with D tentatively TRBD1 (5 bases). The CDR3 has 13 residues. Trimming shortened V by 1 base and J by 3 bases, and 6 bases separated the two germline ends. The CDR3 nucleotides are TGTGCCAGCAGTTTAGGCAGGGAAGAGACCCAGTACTTC. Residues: CASSLGREETQYF.

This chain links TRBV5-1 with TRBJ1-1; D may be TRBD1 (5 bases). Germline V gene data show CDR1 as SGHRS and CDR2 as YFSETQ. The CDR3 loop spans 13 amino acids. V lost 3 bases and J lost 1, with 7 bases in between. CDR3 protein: CASSSGQNTEAFF. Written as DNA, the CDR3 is TGCGCCAGCAGCTCCGGACAGAACACTGAAGCTTTCTTT. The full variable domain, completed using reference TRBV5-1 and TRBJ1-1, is KAGVTQTPRYLIKTRGQQVTLSCSPISGHRSVSWYQQTPGQGLQFLFEYFSETQRNKGNFPGRFSGRQFSNSRSEMNVSTLELGDSALYLCASSSGQNTEAFFGQGTRLTVV.

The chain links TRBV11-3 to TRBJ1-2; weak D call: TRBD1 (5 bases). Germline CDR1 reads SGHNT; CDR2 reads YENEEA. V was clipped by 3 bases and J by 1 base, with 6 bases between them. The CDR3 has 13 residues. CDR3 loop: CASSLQGNYGYTF. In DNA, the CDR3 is TGTGCCAGCAGCTTGCAGGGTAACTATGGCTACACCTTC.

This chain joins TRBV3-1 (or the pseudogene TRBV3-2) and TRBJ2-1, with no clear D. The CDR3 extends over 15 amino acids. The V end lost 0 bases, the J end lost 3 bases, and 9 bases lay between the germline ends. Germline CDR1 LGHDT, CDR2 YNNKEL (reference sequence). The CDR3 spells CASSQDVAFYNEQFF. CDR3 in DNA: TGTGCCAGCAGCCAAGATGTGGCTTTCTACAATGAGCAGTTCTTC.

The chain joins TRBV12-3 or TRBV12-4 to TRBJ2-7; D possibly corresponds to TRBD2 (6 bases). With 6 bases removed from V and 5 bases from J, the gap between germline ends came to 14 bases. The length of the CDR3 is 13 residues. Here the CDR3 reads CASRTGTANEQYF. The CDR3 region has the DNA TGTGCCAGCAGGACCGGGACTGCAAACGAGCAGTACTTC.

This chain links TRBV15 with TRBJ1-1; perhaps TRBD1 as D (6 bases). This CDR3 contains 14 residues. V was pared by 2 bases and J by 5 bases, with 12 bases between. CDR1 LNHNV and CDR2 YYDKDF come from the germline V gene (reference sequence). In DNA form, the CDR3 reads TGTGCCACCAGCAGAAGGCAAGGGGGAACTGAAGCTTTCTTT. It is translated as CATSRRQGGTEAFF.

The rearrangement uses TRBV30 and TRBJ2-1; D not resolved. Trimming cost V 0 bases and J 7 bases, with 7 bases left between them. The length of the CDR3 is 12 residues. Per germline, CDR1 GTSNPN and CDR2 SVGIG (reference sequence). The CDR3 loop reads CAWSVSGNEQFF. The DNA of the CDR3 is TGTGCCTGGAGTGTATCCGGGAATGAGCAGTTCTTC.

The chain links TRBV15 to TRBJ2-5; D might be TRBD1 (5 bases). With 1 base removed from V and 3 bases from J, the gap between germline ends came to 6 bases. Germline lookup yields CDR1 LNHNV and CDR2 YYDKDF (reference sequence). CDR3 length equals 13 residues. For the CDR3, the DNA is TGTGCCACCAGCAGAGGCAGGGAAGAGACCCAGTACTTC. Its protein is CATSRGREETQYF.

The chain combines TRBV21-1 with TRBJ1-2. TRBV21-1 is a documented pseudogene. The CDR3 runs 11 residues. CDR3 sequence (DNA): TGTGCCAGCAGCCAGGAGGGTGGCTACACCTTC. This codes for CASSQEGGYTF.

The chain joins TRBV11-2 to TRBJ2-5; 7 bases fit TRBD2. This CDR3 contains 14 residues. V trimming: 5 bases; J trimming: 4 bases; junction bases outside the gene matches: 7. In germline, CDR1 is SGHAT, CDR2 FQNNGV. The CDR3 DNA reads TGTGCCAGCAGCCGGAGGGAGCGGGGAGAGACCCAGTACTTC. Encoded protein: CASSRRERGETQYF. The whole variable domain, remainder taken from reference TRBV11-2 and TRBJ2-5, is EAGVAQSPRYKIIEKRQSVAFWCNPISGHATLYWYQQILGQGPKLLIQFQNNGVVDDSQLPKDRFSAERLKGVDSTLKIQPAKLEDSAVYLCASSRRERGETQYFGPGTRLLVL.

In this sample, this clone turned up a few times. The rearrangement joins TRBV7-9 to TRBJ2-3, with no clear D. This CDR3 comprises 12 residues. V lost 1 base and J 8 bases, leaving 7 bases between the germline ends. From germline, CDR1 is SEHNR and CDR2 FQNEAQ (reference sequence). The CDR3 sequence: CASSLDSFTQYF. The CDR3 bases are TGTGCCAGCAGCTTAGACTCGTTTACGCAGTATTTT.

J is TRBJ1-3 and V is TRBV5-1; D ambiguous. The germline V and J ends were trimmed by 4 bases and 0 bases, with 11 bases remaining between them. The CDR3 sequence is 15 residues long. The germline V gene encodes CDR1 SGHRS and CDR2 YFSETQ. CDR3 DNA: TGCGCCAGCAGCGCGGGTATCGACTCTGGAAACACCATATATTTT. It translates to CASSAGIDSGNTIYF. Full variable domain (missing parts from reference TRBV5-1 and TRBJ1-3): KAGVTQTPRYLIKTRGQQVTLSCSPISGHRSVSWYQQTPGQGLQFLFEYFSETQRNKGNFPGRFSGRQFSNSRSEMNVSTLELGDSALYLCASSAGIDSGNTIYFGEGSWLTVV.

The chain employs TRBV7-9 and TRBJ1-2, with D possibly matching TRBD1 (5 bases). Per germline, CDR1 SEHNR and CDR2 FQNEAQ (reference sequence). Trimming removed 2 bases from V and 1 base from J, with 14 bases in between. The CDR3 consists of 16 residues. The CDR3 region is CASSLRLDSVNYGYTF. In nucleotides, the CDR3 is TGTGCCAGCAGCTTACGTCTCGACAGCGTTAACTATGGCTACACCTTC.